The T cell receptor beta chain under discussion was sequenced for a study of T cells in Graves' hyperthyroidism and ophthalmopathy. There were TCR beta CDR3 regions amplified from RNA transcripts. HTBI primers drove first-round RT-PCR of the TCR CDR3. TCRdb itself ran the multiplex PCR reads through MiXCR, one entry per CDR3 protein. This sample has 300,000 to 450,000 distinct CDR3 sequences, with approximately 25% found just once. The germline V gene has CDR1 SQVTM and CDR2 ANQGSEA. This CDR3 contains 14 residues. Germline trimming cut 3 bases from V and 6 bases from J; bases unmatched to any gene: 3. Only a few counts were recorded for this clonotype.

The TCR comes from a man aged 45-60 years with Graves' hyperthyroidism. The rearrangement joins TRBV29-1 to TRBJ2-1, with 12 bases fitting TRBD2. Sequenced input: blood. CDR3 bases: TGCAGCGTTGAGACTAGCGGGAGTGGCAATGAGCAGTTCTTC. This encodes CSVETSGSGNEQFF.